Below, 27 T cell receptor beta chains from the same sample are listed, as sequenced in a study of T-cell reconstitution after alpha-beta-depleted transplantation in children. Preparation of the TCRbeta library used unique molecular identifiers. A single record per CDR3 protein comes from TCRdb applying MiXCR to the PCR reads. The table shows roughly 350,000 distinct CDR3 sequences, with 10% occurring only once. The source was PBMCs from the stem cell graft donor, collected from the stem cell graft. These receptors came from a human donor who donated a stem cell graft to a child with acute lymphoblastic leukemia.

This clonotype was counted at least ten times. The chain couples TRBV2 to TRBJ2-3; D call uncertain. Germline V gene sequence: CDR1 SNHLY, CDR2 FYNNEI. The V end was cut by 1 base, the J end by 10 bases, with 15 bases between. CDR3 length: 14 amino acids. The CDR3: CASSEGSLPLAQYF. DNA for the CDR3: TGTGCCAGCAGTGAAGGGAGCCTCCCCCTGGCGCAGTATTTT.

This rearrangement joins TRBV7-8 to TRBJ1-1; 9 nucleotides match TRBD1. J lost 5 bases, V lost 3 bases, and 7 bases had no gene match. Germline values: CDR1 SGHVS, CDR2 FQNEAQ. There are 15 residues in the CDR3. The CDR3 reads CASSFLHRGQTEAFF. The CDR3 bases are TGTGCCAGCAGCTTCCTTCACAGGGGGCAAACTGAAGCTTTCTTT.

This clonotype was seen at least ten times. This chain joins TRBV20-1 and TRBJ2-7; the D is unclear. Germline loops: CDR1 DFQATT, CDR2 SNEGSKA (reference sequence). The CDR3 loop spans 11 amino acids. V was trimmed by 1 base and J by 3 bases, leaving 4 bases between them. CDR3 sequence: CSARVNYEQYF. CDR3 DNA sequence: TGCAGTGCTAGAGTAAACTACGAGCAGTACTTC.

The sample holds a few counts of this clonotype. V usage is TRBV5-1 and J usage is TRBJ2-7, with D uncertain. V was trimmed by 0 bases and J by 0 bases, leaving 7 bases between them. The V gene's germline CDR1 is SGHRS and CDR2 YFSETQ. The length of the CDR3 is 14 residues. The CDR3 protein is CASSLGESSYEQYF. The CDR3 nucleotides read TGCGCCAGCAGCTTGGGCGAAAGCTCCTACGAGCAGTACTTC.

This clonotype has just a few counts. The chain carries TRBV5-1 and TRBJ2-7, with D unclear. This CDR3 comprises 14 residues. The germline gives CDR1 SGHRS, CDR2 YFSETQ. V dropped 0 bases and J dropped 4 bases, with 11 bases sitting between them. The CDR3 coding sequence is TGCGCCAGCAGCTTGGGAGTTGGAACTTACGAGCAGTACTTC. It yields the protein CASSLGVGTYEQYF. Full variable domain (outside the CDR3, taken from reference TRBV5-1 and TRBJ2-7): KAGVTQTPRYLIKTRGQQVTLSCSPISGHRSVSWYQQTPGQGLQFLFEYFSETQRNKGNFPGRFSGRQFSNSRSEMNVSTLELGDSALYLCASSLGVGTYEQYFGPGTRLTVT.

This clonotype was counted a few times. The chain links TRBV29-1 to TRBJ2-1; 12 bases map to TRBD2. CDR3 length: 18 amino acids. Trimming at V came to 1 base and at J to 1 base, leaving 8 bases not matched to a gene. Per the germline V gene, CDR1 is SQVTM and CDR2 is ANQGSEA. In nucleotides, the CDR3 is TGCAGCGTTGAAGTGAGGCTAGCGGGAGGGGGATCCTACAATGAGCAGTTCTTC. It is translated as CSVEVRLAGGGSYNEQFF.

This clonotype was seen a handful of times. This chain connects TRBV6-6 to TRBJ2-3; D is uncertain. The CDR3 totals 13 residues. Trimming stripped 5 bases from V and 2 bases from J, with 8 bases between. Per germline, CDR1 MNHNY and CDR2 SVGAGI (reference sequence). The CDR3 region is CASSQVTTDTQYF. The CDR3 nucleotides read TGTGCCAGCAGTCAAGTGACCACAGATACGCAGTATTTT.

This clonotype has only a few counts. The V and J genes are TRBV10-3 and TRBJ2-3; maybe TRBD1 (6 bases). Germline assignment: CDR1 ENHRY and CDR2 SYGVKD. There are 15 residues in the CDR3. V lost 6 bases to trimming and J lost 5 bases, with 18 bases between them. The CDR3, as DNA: TGTGCCATCAGCTACAGGGTCCAGGCGGGAGATACGCAGTATTTT. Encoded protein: CAISYRVQAGDTQYF.

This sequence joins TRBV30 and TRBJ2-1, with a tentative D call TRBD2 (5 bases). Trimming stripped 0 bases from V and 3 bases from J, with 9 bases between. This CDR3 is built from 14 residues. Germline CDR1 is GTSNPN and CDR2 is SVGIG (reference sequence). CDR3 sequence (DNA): TGTGCCTGGAGTGTAGCGGTTTTCTACAATGAGCAGTTCTTC. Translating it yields CAWSVAVFYNEQFF.

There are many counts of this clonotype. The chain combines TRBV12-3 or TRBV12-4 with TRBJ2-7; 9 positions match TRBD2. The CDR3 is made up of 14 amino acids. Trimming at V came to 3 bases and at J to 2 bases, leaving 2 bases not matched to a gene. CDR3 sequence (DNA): TGTGCCAGCAGTTTTGCGGGAGGGGCCTACGAGCAGTACTTC. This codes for CASSFAGGAYEQYF.

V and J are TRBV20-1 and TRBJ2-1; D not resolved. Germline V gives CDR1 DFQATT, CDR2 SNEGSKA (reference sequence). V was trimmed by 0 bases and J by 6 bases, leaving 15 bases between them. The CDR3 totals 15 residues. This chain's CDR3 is CSARDIHPGINEQFF. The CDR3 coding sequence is TGCAGTGCTAGAGATATCCACCCGGGTATCAATGAGCAGTTCTTC.

The CDR3 coding sequence is TGTGCCAGCAGTGCAGACCGGGACGGGGAGTACGAGCAGTACTTC. This codes for CASSADRDGEYEQYF. The rearrangement links TRBV6-1 to TRBJ2-7; D is possibly TRBD1 or TRBD2 (5 bases each). The CDR3 is 15 residues long. V shed 4 bases and J shed 4 bases, with 17 bases lying between them. CDR1 and CDR2 (germline): MNHNS, SASEGT.

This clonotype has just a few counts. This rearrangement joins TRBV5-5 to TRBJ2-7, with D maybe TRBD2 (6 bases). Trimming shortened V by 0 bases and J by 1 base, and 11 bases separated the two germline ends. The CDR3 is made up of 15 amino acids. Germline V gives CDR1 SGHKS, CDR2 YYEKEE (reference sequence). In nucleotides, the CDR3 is TGTGCCAGCAGCTTGGTGTCTAGCGAATCCTACGAGCAGTACTTC. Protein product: CASSLVSSESYEQYF.

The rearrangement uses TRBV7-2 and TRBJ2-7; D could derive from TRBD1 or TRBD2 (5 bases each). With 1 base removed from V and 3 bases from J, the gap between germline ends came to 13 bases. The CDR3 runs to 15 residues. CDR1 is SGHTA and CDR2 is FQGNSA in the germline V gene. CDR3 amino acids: CASSLGPGPRYEQYF. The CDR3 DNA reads TGTGCCAGCAGCTTAGGTCCGGGGCCCCGCTACGAGCAGTACTTC.

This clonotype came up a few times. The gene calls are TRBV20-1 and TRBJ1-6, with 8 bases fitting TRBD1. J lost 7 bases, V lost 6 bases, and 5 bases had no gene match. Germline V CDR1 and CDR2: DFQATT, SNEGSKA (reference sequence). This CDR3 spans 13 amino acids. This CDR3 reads CSAWDRKNSPLHF. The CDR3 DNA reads TGCAGTGCGTGGGACAGGAAAAATTCACCCCTCCACTTT.

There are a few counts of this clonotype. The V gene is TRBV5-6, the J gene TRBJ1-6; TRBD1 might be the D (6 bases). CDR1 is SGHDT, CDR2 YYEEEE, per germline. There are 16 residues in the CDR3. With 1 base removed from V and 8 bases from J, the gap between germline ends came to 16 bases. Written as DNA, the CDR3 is TGTGCCAGCAGCTTGCGGTTTGGGGACACATATTCACCCCTCCACTTT. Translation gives CASSLRFGDTYSPLHF.

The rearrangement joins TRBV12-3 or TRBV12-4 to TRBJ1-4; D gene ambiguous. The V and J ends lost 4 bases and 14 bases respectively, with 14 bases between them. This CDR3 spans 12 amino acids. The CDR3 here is CASSSLNEMLFF. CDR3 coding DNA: TGTGCCAGCAGTTCCCTTAATGAAATGCTGTTTTTT.

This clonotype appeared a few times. The CDR3 nucleotides are TGTGCCAGCAGACGGACGGCGAGCTCCTACAATGAGCAGTTCTTC. Encoded protein: CASRRTASSYNEQFF. V gene TRBV12-3 or TRBV12-4 combines with J gene TRBJ2-1; D not resolved. The CDR3 is made up of 15 amino acids. Trimming stripped 6 bases from V and 0 bases from J, with 12 bases between.

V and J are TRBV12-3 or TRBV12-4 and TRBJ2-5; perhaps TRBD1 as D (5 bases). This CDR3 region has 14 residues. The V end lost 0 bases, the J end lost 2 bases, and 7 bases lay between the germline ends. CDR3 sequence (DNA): TGTGCCAGCAGTTTAGCAGGGGATCAAGAGACCCAGTACTTC. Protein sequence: CASSLAGDQETQYF.

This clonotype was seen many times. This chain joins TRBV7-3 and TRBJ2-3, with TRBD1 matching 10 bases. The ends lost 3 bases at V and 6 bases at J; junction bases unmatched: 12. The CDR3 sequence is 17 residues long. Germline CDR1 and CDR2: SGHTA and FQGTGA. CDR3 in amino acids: CASSLSPGTGAVDTQYF. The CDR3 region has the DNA TGTGCCAGCAGCTTGTCCCCCGGGACAGGGGCCGTGGATACGCAGTATTTT. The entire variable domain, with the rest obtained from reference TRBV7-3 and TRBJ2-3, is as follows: GAGVSQTPSNKVTEKGKYVELRCDPISGHTALYWYRQSLGQGPEFLIYFQGTGAADDSGLPNDRFFAVRPEGSVSTLKIQRTERGDSAVYLCASSLSPGTGAVDTQYFGPGTRLTVL.

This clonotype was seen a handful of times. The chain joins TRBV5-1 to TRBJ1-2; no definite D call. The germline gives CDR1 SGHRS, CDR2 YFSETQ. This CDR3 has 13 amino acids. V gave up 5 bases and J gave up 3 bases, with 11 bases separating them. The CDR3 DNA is TGCGCCAGCAGTAAGGAGGGAGACTATGGCTACACCTTC. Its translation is CASSKEGDYGYTF.

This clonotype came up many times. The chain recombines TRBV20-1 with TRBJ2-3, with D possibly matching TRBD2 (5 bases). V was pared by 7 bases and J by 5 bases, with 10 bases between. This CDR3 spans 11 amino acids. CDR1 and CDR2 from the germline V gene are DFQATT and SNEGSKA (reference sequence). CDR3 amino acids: CSGTHGDTQYF. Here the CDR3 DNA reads TGCAGTGGGACTCACGGAGATACGCAGTATTTT.

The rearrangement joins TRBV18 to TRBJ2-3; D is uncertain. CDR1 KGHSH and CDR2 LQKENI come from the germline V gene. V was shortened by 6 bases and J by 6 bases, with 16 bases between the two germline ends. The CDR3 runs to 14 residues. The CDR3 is CASSLQPNSDTQYF. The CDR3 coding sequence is TGTGCCAGCTCGCTCCAACCCAACTCGGATACGCAGTATTTT.

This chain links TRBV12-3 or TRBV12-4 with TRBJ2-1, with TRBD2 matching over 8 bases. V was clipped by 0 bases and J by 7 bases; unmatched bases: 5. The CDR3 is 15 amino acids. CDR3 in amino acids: CASSLAAGVFNEQFF. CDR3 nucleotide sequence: TGTGCCAGCAGTTTAGCAGCGGGAGTTTTTAATGAGCAGTTCTTC.

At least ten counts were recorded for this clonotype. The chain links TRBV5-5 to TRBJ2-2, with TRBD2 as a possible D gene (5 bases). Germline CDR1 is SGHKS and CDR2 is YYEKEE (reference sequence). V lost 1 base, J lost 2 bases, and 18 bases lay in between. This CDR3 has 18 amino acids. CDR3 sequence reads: CASSLTPPYGENTGELFF. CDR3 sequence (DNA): TGTGCCAGCAGCTTGACCCCCCCGTACGGGGAAAACACCGGGGAGCTGTTTTTT. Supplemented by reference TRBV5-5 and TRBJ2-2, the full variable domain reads DAGVTQSPTHLIKTRGQQVTLRCSPISGHKSVSWYQQVLGQGPQFIFQYYEKEERGRGNFPDRFSARQFPNYSSELNVNALLLGDSALYLCASSLTPPYGENTGELFFGEGSRLTVL.

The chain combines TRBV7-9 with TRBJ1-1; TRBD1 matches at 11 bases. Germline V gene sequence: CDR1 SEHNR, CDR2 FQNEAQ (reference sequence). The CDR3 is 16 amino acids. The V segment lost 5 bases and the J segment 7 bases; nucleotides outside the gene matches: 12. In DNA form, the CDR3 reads TGTGCCAGCAGCCCGCGGAGGGGACAGGGGGGCAGTGAAGCTTTCTTT. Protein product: CASSPRRGQGGSEAFF.

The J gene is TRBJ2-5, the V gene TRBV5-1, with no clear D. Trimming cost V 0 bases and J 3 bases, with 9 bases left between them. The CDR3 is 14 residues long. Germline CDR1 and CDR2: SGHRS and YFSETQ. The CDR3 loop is CASSLAAPEETQYF. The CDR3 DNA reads TGCGCCAGCAGCTTGGCAGCTCCGGAAGAGACCCAGTACTTC.